The 30 T cell receptor beta chains below all came from one sample that was sequenced in a study of monozygotic twins with inflammatory bowel disease. TCRdb re-called the 5' RACE reads; one entry per CDR3 protein, DNA not given. The sample holds approximately 400,000 distinct CDR3 sequences. The sequenced sample consisted of blood. These receptors were taken from a human donor with ulcerative colitis or Crohn's disease, or a healthy co-twin of an affected twin (not recorded which).

The J gene is TRBJ2-5, the V gene TRBV18; TCRdb names TRBD2, which stays unverified in the absence of DNA. Germline loops: CDR1 KGHSH, CDR2 LQKENI. This CDR3 comprises 14 residues. CDR3 sequence: CASSPAADQETQYF.

J is TRBJ2-3 and V is TRBV29-1; TCRdb reports TRBD1, a call that lacks DNA to check it against. The germline V gene encodes CDR1 SQVTM and CDR2 ANQGSEA. The CDR3 loop spans 13 amino acids. This CDR3 reads CSAPGRGTDTQYF.

CDR3 sequence: CSAWGTENYGYTF. The chain employs TRBV29-1 and TRBJ1-2. The CDR3 spans 13 residues. Germline V lookup: CDR1 SQVTM, CDR2 ANQGSEA.

The chain combines TRBV12-3 or TRBV12-4 with TRBJ1-5. This CDR3 region has 14 residues. The CDR3 loop reads CASSLSGQRQPQHF.

The rearrangement uses TRBV15 and TRBJ2-7; TCRdb proposes TRBD2, but this gene call is untestable without DNA. The CDR3 loop spans 16 amino acids. Germline CDR1 is LNHNV and CDR2 is YYDKDF (reference sequence). The CDR3 here is CATSRTGTLLPYEQYF.

The chain carries TRBV9 and TRBJ2-1; checking the TCRdb D call of TRBD1 is not possible without DNA. The CDR3 covers 17 residues. Germline V gene data show CDR1 as SGDLS and CDR2 as YYNGEE. CDR3 in amino acids: CASSAAFALRGKDEQFF.

The genes are TRBV5-1 and TRBJ2-7; TCRdb picks TRBD2, but there is no DNA to check that call. The CDR3 spans 14 residues. Germline assignment: CDR1 SGHRS and CDR2 YFSETQ. The CDR3 spells CASSSTVLSYEQYF.

The chain links TRBV5-1 to TRBJ1-3; TCRdb selects TRBD1, and the lack of DNA leaves this call unchecked. The CDR3 consists of 15 residues. Germline V lookup: CDR1 SGHRS, CDR2 YFSETQ. CDR3 sequence reads: CASSMGGDPGNTIYF.

This sequence joins TRBV29-1 and TRBJ1-2. Germline CDR1 and CDR2: SQVTM and ANQGSEA. The CDR3 sequence is 13 residues long. The CDR3 sequence is CSVDAGSPNGYTF.

The chain links TRBV4-1 to TRBJ2-7. Germline V gene sequence: CDR1 MGHRA, CDR2 YSYEKL. The CDR3 covers 15 residues. CDR3 sequence: CASSQTPYPSYEQYF.

The chain couples TRBV5-6 to TRBJ1-1; without DNA, the TCRdb call of TRBD1 cannot be checked. This CDR3 comprises 14 residues. The germline V gene has CDR1 SGHDT and CDR2 YYEEEE. CDR3 loop: CASTIWTQNTEAFF. Supplemented by reference TRBV5-6 and TRBJ1-1, the full variable domain reads DAGVTQSPTHLIKTRGQQVTLRCSPKSGHDTVSWYQQALGQGPQFIFQYYEEEERQRGNFPDRFSGHQFPNYSSELNVNALLLGDSALYLCASTIWTQNTEAFFGQGTRLTVV.

This chain joins TRBV5-1 and TRBJ2-3. Looked up from germline, CDR1 is SGHRS and CDR2 is YFSETQ. The length of the CDR3 is 13 residues. This CDR3 reads CASSSSASDTQYF.

This rearrangement joins TRBV5-1 to TRBJ2-2; absent DNA, TCRdb's TRBD2 call cannot be checked. The CDR3 has 18 amino acids. Germline loops: CDR1 SGHRS, CDR2 YFSETQ. CDR3 residues: CASTTYHSGSIVTGELFF.

The chain carries TRBV5-1 and TRBJ2-1; absent DNA, TCRdb's TRBD2 call cannot be checked. CDR1 is SGHRS and CDR2 is YFSETQ in the germline V gene. There are 16 residues in the CDR3. CDR3 protein: CASSPLTSGVYNEQFF. Full variable domain (remainder filled in from reference TRBV5-1 and TRBJ2-1): KAGVTQTPRYLIKTRGQQVTLSCSPISGHRSVSWYQQTPGQGLQFLFEYFSETQRNKGNFPGRFSGRQFSNSRSEMNVSTLELGDSALYLCASSPLTSGVYNEQFFGPGTRLTVL.

This chain uses TRBV27 with TRBJ2-2; TCRdb's D call of TRBD1 is untestable without DNA. CDR1 is MNHEY and CDR2 is SMNVEV in the germline V gene (reference sequence). CDR3 size: 14 residues. CDR3 residues: CASKTGGRTGELFF.

This sequence joins TRBV6-5 and TRBJ1-4. The CDR3 contains 14 residues. Germline V gives CDR1 MNHEY, CDR2 SVGAGI. The CDR3 spells CASSSRMFNEKLFF.

The rearrangement joins TRBV24-1 to TRBJ2-4; the D gene TCRdb calls, TRBD2, cannot be checked with no DNA. The germline V gene encodes CDR1 KGHDR and CDR2 SFDVKD. CDR3 length equals 19 residues. The CDR3 is CATSGALAGGELAKNIQYF.

This rearrangement joins TRBV2 to TRBJ1-1; TCRdb outputs TRBD1, but without DNA this stays unchecked. The length of the CDR3 is 14 residues. CDR1 is SNHLY and CDR2 is FYNNEI in the germline V gene. The CDR3 spells CASSEVGGNTEAFF. The full variable domain, in which reference TRBV2 and TRBJ1-1 provide the parts outside the CDR3, is EPEVTQTPSHQVTQMGQEVILRCVPISNHLYFYWYRQILGQKVEFLVSFYNNEISEKSEIFDDQFSVERPDGSNFTLKIRSTKLEDSAMYFCASSEVGGNTEAFFGQGTRLTVV.

The rearrangement uses TRBV6-6 and TRBJ2-1; as DNA is missing, the TRBD2 call by TCRdb cannot be tested. Germline CDR1 MNHNY, CDR2 SVGAGI (reference sequence). The CDR3 is 13 residues long. CDR3 amino acids: CASSTGLAGWQFF.

The chain carries TRBV7-9 and TRBJ1-2. The CDR3 extends over 14 amino acids. Per germline, CDR1 SEHNR and CDR2 FQNEAQ (reference sequence). The CDR3 reads CATSSSISNYGYTF.

The chain joins TRBV18 to TRBJ2-7; TCRdb lists TRBD1, though no DNA is available to test this call. The CDR3 runs 15 residues. Germline V gene lookup returns CDR1 KGHSH and CDR2 LQKENI. The CDR3 region is CASSPDRGRRNEQYF.

The genes are TRBV20-1 and TRBJ1-5; TCRdb's assignment of TRBD1 cannot be checked, as there is no DNA. The CDR3 sequence is 15 residues long. In germline, CDR1 is DFQATT, CDR2 SNEGSKA (reference sequence). The CDR3 region is CSARGQGFSNQPQHF.

The chain employs TRBV20-1 and TRBJ1-5. Germline V gives CDR1 DFQATT, CDR2 SNEGSKA (reference sequence). This CDR3 has 14 residues. The chain's CDR3 is CSAKSRQSNQPQHF.

The V call is TRBV5-4, the J call TRBJ2-3; TCRdb names TRBD2, which stays unverified in the absence of DNA. Per germline, CDR1 SGHNT and CDR2 YYREEE (reference sequence). The CDR3 runs to 16 residues. This chain's CDR3 is CASSLLSGLSTDTQYF.

V usage is TRBV20-1 and J usage is TRBJ2-1; as DNA is missing, the TRBD2 call by TCRdb cannot be tested. The CDR3 has 15 amino acids. CDR1 and CDR2 from the germline V gene are DFQATT and SNEGSKA (reference sequence). The CDR3 protein is CSAPTSGRAWNEQFF.

The V and J genes are TRBV11-2 and TRBJ2-7; TCRdb indicates TRBD1, and absent DNA this call remains unverified. The CDR3 runs 12 residues. The germline V gene encodes CDR1 SGHAT and CDR2 FQNNGV. The CDR3 loop reads CASSDSWREQYF.

The chain uses TRBV7-2 and TRBJ2-5. Germline assignment: CDR1 SGHTA and CDR2 FQGNSA. The CDR3 covers 13 residues. Here the CDR3 reads CASSYRTRETQYF.

The CDR3 spells CASSLDPLGQYF. The chain is built from TRBV5-1 and TRBJ2-7. Germline CDR1 and CDR2: SGHRS and YFSETQ. This CDR3 region has 12 residues.

This chain joins TRBV6-5 and TRBJ1-3; there is no DNA to check the TCRdb D call of TRBD1. The CDR3 runs 17 residues. Germline V CDR1 and CDR2: MNHEY, SVGAGI. This CDR3 is CASSYPPGVFSGNTIYF.

The V and J genes are TRBV11-3 and TRBJ1-1. The CDR3 has 13 residues. Per the germline V gene, CDR1 is SGHNT and CDR2 is YENEEA. The CDR3 here is CASSLSADTEAFF.